The entry that follows covers one T cell receptor (beta chain) sequence. This entry belongs to a study of T cells after somatic rescue of genetic block. TCRdb's copy holds only in-frame clones and misses some; the assay was immunoSEQ multiplex PCR. The sample has roughly 55,000 clones, 95% to 96% seen once. The CDR3 runs 12 residues. The V gene end was trimmed by 5 bases and the J gene end by 6 bases; junction bases not matched to a gene: 4. Germline-derived CDR1 and CDR2 are MNHEY and SMNVEV (reference sequence). Sequenced sample: peripheral blood mononuclear cells (PBMCs). The source of this sequence is a child younger than two. The J gene is TRBJ2-7, the V gene TRBV27; 7 bases fit TRBD1. This CDR3 is CASSPRQGEQYF. The CDR3 coding sequence is TGTGCCAGCAGTCCCCGACAGGGCGAGCAGTACTTC.